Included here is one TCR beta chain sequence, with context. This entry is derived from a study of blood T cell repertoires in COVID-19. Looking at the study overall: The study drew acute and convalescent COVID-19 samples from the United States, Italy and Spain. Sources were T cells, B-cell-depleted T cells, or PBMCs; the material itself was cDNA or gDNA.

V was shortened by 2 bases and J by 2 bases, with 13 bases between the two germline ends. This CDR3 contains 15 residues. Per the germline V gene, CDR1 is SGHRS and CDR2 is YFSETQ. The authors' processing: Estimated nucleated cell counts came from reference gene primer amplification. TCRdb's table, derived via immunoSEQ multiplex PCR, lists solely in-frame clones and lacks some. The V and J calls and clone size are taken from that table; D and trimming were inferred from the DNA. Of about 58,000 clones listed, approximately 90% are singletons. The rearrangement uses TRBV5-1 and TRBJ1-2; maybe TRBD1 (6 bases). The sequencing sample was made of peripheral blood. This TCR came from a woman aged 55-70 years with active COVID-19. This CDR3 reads CASSLLQGSNYGYTF. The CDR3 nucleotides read TGCGCCAGCAGCTTACTACAGGGATCCAACTATGGCTACACCTTC. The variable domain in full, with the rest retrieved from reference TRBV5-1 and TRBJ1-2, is KAGVTQTPRYLIKTRGQQVTLSCSPISGHRSVSWYQQTPGQGLQFLFEYFSETQRNKGNFPGRFSGRQFSNSRSEMNVSTLELGDSALYLCASSLLQGSNYGYTFGSGTRLTVV.